These 5 T cell receptor beta chains were sequenced from one sample in a study of neoadjuvant nivolumab and ipilimumab in lung cancer (dated by TCRdb to 2020 to 2021). The protocol used for the library was the immunoSEQ multiplex PCR assay. TCRdb stores this immuneACCESS table with in-frame sequences only. Part of the clones is absent; in the studies checked, under half of the shortfall reflects unresolved V genes, and no reason is known for the rest. This sample lists tens of thousands of clones; 80% to 90% were detected once. Approximately 3.7% of the sample comes from the top ten. The label giving this sample's time point can be read as: pretherapy, before neoadjuvant immune checkpoint inhibitors. Source: blood, taken before neoadjuvant nivolumab, alone or with ipilimumab. The receptors originated from an adult with non-small cell lung cancer. Some clones in this sample may be carry-over from other donors' samples.

This chain uses TRBV19 with TRBJ2-7; weak D call: TRBD1 (5 bases). V gave up 5 bases and J gave up 1 base, with 15 bases separating them. The V gene's germline CDR1 is LNHDA and CDR2 SQIVND (reference sequence). The length of the CDR3 is 15 residues. CDR3 nucleotides: TGTGCCAGTAGTCCCGACAGAAGTGTTTCCTACGAGCAGTACTTC. As protein: CASSPDRSVSYEQYF.

V usage is TRBV9 and J usage is TRBJ2-7; 7 bases match TRBD1. With 6 bases clipped from V and 6 bases from J, the junction kept 9 bases outside the gene matches. The CDR3 extends over 13 amino acids. CDR1 and CDR2 (germline): SGDLS, YYNGEE. CDR3 nucleotides: TGTGCCAGCAACCCTCAAGGGGGCGTCGAGCAGTACTTC. This sequence encodes CASNPQGGVEQYF.

The rearrangement links TRBV4-3 to TRBJ2-7, with D uncertain. CDR3 length: 12 residues. Germline CDR1 LGHNA, CDR2 YSLEER. Trimming removed 0 bases at V and 3 bases at J, with 3 bases between. This CDR3 reads CASSQESYEQYF. DNA for the CDR3: TGCGCCAGCAGCCAAGAGAGCTACGAGCAGTACTTC.

This clone was counted between two and nine times. The V gene is TRBV10-3, the J gene TRBJ2-7, with 7 bases aligning to TRBD1. The length of the CDR3 is 15 residues. Unmatched junction bases numbered 14, after V lost 6 bases and J lost 6 bases. Germline CDR1 ENHRY, CDR2 SYGVKD. The CDR3 coding sequence is TGTGCCATCAGCGAACAGACAGGGACCTGGGCCGAGCAGTACTTC. It translates to CAISEQTGTWAEQYF.

J is TRBJ1-1 and V is TRBV5-1; maybe TRBD1 (6 bases). V shed 1 base and J shed 7 bases, with 11 bases lying between them. The CDR3 sequence is 13 residues long. CDR1 is SGHRS, CDR2 YFSETQ, per germline. CDR3 sequence (DNA): TGCGCCAGCAGCTTGACAGGGCCCAATGAAGCTTTCTTT. Translation: CASSLTGPNEAFF.